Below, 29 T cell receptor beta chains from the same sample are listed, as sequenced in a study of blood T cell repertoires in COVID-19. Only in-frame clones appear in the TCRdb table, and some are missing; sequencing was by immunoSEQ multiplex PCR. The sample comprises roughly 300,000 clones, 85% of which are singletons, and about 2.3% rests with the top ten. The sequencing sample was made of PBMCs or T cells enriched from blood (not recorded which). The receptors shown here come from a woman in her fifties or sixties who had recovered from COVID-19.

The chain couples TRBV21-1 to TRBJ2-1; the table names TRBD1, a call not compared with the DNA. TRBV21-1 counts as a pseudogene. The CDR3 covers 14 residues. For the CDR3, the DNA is TGTGCCAGTCCGACAGGGTGGGCCCACAATGAGCAGTTCTTC. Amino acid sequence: CASPTGWAHNEQFF.

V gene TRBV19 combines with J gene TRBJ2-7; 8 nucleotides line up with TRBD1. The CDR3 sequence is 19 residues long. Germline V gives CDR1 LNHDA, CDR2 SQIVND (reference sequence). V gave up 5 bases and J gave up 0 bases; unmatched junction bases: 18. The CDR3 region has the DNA TGTGCCAGTAGTCCGGGCAGGGGGCGCCCGGAAATAGTCTCCTACGAGCAGTACTTC. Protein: CASSPGRGRPEIVSYEQYF.

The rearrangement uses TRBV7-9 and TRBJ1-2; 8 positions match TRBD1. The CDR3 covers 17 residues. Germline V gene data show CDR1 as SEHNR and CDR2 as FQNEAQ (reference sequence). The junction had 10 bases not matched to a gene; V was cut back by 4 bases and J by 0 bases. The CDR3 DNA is TGTGCCAGCAGCTACGGACAGGGCGGTTGGGCTAACTATGGCTACACCTTC. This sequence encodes CASSYGQGGWANYGYTF.

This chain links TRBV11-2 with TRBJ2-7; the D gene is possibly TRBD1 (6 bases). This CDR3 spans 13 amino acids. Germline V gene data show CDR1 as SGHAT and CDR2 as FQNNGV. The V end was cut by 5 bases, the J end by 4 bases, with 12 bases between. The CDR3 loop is CASSPTTGYEQYF. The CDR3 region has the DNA TGTGCCAGCAGCCCAACGACAGGTTACGAGCAGTACTTC.

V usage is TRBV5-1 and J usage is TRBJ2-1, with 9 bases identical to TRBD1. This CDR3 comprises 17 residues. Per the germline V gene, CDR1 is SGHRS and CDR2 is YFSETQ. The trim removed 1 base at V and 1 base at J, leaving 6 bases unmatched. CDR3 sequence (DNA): TGCGCCAGCAGCTTGATGTCCGGGACAGGGTCCTACAATGAGCAGTTCTTC. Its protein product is CASSLMSGTGSYNEQFF.

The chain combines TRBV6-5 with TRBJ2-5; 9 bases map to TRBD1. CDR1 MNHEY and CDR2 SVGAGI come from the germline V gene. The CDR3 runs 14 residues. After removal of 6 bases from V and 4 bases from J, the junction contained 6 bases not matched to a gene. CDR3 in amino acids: CASSGTGGRETQYF. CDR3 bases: TGTGCCAGCAGCGGAACAGGGGGCCGAGAGACCCAGTACTTC.

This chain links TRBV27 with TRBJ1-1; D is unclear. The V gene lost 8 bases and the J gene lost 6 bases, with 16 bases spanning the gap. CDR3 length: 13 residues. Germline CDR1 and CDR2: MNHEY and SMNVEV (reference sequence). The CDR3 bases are TGTGCCAGCGGACCGCACGGGGTGGCTGAAGCTTTCTTT. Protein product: CASGPHGVAEAFF.

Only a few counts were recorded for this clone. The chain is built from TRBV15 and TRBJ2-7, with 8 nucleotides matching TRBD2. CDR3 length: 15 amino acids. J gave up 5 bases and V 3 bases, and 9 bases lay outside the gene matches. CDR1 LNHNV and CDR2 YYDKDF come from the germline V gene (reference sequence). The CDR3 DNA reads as TGTGCCACCAGCAGGGAATTAGCGGGAAGTGACGAGCAGTACTTC. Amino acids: CATSRELAGSDEQYF. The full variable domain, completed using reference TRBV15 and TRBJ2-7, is DAMVIQNPRYQVTQFGKPVTLSCSQTLNHNVMYWYQQKSSQAPKLLFHYYDKDFNNEADTPDNFQSRRPNTSFCFLDIRSPGLGDTAMYLCATSRELAGSDEQYFGPGTRLTVT.

CDR3 loop: CASSNRQGYTF. In nucleotides, the CDR3 is TGTGCCAGCAGTAACCGACAGGGCTACACCTTC. The chain employs TRBV6-5 and TRBJ1-2; tentative D call: TRBD1 (5 bases). CDR3 length: 11 residues. The germline V gene encodes CDR1 MNHEY and CDR2 SVGAGI. The V gene lost 5 bases and the J gene lost 8 bases, with 9 bases spanning the gap.

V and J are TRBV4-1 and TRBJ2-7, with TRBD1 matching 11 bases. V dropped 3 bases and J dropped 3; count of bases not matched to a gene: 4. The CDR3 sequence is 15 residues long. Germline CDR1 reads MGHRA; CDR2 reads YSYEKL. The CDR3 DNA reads TGCGCCAGCAGCCACCCGGGACAGGGGGACTACGAGCAGTACTTC. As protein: CASSHPGQGDYEQYF.

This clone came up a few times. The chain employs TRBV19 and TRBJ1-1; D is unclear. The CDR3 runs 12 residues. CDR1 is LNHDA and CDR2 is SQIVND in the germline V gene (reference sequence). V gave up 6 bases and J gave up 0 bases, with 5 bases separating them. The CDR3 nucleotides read TGTGCCAGTAGCCTTGTGAACACTGAAGCTTTCTTT. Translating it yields CASSLVNTEAFF.

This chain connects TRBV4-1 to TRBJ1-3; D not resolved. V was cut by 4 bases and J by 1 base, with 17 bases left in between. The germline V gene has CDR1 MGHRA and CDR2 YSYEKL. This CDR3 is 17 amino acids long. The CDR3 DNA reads TGCGCCAGCAGCCCCGCGGTTGGTGCCTTTTCTGGAAACACCATATATTTT. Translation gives CASSPAVGAFSGNTIYF.

The CDR3 DNA reads as TGTGCCAGCTCACCACTAGGGAAAACAGGGAGCTCCTACGAGCAGTACTTC. It encodes CASSPLGKTGSSYEQYF. The V gene is TRBV18, the J gene TRBJ2-7, with D possibly being TRBD1 (6 bases). V gave up 1 base and J gave up 0 bases, with 16 bases separating them. Germline assignment: CDR1 KGHSH and CDR2 LQKENI. The CDR3 spans 17 residues.

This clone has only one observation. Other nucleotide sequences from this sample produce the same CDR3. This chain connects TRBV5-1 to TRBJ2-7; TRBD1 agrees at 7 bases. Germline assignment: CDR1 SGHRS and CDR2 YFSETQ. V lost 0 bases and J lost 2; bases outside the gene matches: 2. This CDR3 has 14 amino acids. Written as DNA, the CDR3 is TGCGCCAGCAGCTTGGGGCAGGGGGCCTACGAGCAGTACTTC. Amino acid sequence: CASSLGQGAYEQYF.

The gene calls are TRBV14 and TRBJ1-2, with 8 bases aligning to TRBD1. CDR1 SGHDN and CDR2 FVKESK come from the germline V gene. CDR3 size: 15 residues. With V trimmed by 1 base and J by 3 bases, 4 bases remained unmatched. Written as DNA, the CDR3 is TGTGCCAGCAGCCAAGTGCAGGGGGCGGACTATGGCTACACCTTC. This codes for CASSQVQGADYGYTF.

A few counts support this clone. CDR3 nucleotides: TGTGCCACCAGTGACCCGACAGGGGACCGCGAGCAGTACTTC. This gives the protein CATSDPTGDREQYF. The V and J genes are TRBV24-1 and TRBJ2-7; the match to TRBD1 covers 8 bases. CDR3 length equals 14 residues. The ends lost 4 bases at V and 6 bases at J; junction bases unmatched: 7. Germline V gene sequence: CDR1 KGHDR, CDR2 SFDVKD.

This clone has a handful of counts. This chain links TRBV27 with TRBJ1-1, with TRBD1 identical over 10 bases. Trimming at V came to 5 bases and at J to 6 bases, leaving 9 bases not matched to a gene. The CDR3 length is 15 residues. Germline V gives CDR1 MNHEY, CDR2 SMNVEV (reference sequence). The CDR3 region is CASSLRDRGGPEAFF. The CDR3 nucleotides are TGTGCCAGCAGTCTACGGGACAGGGGAGGCCCTGAAGCTTTCTTT.

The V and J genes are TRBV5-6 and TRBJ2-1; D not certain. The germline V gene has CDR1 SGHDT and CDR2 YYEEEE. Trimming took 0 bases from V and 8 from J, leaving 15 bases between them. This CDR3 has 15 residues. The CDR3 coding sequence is TGTGCCAGCAGCTTGGCCAGTGGGTTTAGCTATGAGCAGTTCTTC. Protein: CASSLASGFSYEQFF.

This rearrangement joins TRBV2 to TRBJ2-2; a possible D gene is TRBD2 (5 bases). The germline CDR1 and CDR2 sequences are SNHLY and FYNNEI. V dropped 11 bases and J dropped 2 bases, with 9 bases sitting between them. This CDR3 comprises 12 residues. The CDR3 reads CARGLNTGELFF. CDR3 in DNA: TGTGCCCGTGGACTTAACACCGGGGAGCTGTTTTTT. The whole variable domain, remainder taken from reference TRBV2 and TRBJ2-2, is EPEVTQTPSHQVTQMGQEVILRCVPISNHLYFYWYRQILGQKVEFLVSFYNNEISEKSEIFDDQFSVERPDGSNFTLKIRSTKLEDSAMYFCARGLNTGELFFGEGSRLTVL.

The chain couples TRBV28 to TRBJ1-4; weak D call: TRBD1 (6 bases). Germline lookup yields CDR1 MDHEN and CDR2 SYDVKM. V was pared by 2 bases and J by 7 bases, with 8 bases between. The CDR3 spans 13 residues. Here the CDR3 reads CASSLQGIEKLFF. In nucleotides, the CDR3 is TGTGCCAGCAGTTTACAGGGGATTGAAAAACTGTTTTTT.

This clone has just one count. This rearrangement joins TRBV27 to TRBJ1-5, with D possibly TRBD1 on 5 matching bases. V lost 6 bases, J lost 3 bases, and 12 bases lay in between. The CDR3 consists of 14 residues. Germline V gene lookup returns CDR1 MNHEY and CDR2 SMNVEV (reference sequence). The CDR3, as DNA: TGTGCCAGCAGAGGAGGGACCGTCAATCAGCCCCAGCATTTT. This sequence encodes CASRGGTVNQPQHF.

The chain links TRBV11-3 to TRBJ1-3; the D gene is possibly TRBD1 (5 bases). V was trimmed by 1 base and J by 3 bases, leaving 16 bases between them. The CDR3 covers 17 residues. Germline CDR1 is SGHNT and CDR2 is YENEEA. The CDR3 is CASSLVARDLGGNTIYF. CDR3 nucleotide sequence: TGTGCCAGCAGCTTAGTGGCGCGGGACCTCGGTGGAAACACCATATATTTT.

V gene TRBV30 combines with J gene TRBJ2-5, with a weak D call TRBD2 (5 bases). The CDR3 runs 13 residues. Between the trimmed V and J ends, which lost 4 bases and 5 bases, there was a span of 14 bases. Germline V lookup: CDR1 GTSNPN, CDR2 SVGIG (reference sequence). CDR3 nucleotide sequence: TGTGCCTGGAAAAGCCGGGGTCGGGAGACCCAGTACTTC. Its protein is CAWKSRGRETQYF.

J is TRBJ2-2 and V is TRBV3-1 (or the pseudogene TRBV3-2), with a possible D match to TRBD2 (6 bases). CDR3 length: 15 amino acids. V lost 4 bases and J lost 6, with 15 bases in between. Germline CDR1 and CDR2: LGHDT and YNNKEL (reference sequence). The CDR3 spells CASSLITGAAGELFF. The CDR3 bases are TGTGCCAGCAGCCTCATAACGGGAGCGGCCGGGGAGCTGTTTTTT.

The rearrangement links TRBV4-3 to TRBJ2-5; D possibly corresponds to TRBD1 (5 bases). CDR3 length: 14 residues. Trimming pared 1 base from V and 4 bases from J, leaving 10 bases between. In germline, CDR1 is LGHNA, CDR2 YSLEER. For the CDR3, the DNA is TGCGCCAGCAGCCAAGTTAGACAGTCAGAGACCCAGTACTTC. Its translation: CASSQVRQSETQYF.

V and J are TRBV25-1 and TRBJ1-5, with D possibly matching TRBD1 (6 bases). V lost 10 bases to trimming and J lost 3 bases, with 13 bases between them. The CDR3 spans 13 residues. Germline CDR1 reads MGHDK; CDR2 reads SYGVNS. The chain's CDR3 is CATKGGPNQPQHF. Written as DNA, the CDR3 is TGTGCCACTAAGGGGGGGCCCAATCAGCCCCAGCATTTT.

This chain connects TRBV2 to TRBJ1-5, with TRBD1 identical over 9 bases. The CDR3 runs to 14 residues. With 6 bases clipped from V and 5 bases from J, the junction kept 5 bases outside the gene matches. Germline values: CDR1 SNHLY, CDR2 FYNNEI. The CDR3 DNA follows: TGTGCCAGCAGCGCGGACAGGGGTTATCAGCCCCAGCATTTT. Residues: CASSADRGYQPQHF.

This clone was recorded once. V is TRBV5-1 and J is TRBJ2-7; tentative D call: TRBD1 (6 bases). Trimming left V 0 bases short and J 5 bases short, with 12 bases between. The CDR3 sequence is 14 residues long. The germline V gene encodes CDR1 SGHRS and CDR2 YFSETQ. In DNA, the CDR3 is TGCGCCAGCAGCTTGGGGGCAGGGGCCAACGAGCAGTACTTC. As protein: CASSLGAGANEQYF.

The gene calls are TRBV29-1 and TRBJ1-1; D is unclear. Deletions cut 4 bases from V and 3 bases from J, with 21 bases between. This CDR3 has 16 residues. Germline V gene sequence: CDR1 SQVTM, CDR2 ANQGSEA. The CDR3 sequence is CSVVNLLSRRYTEAFF. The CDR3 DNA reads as TGCAGCGTTGTAAATTTGTTGTCAAGGCGGTACACTGAAGCTTTCTTT.